This note documents a single T cell receptor beta chain sequence. Its antigen remains undetermined. Base-call qualities are not available, and no considerably larger clone is one nucleotide away. Systemically healthy Caucasian individuals from Russia, 35 to 50 in total and aged roughly 6 to 95 years, were included as donors. Around 9.8 milliliters of peripheral blood were collected from each donor into EDTA-treated Vacutainer tubes. Ficoll-Paque density-gradient centrifugation was used to isolate PBMCs, with at least 6.5 million per sample. Trizol reagent was used to extract total RNA from PBMCs, with at least 6 micrograms per sample. For every donor, flow cytometry on a PBMC aliquot measured the percentage of naive CD45RAhigh/CD27high T cells. This entry is derived from a study of blood T cells in healthy people across ages (dated by TCRdb to about 2015). Context from the whole study: Template switching captured roughly one uniquely barcoded TCR beta cDNA molecule per two T cells in model experiments. The study measured age-related changes in TCR beta repertoire diversity using deep sequencing normalized with unique cDNA molecular identifiers. Using the same blood draw, the study looked at two additional independent replicas of 1 million unique cDNA reads for two donors, one aged 18 to 30 and the other aged 80 or older. Donors were grouped into four age groups: young (average 16 years), middle-aged (39), aged (over 55) and long-lived (approximately 81).

Library preparation was by 5' RACE. Sequencing used an Illumina HiSeq 2500. A second PCR of roughly 6 to 11 cycles was run with a J-beta primer mix and a sample-barcoded 5' primer. Each TCR beta cDNA molecule received a unique molecular identifier from a template-switch 5' adaptor carrying 12 random nucleotides. Each sample yielded at least 2.5 million CDR3-containing paired-end reads. The Mint cDNA synthesis kit, primed by a TRBC-specific oligonucleotide, was used to synthesize first-strand cDNA from all RNA. After uracil-DNA glycosylase treatment, a first 18-cycle PCR used universal primers M1SS and BC2_uni_R on all cDNA. Under the source paper's analysis protocol: For normalization, 1 million high-quality reads, each with a distinct molecular identifier, were randomly selected from each sample. Instead of being binned into consensus sequences, reads that shared molecular identifiers were thrown out. CDR3 identification, clonotype clustering and error correction used MiTCR with a Q25 quality threshold and the strictest error-elimination algorithm. Lower-bound total TCR beta diversity was estimated with a nonparametric unseen species model using Euler transformation. In TCRdb, the public reads were trimmed at Q25 with fastp and aligned with MiXCR, with productive beta chains retained. Rows with one shared CDR3 protein collapse into an entry with the most common genes and DNA. TCRdb's processing, not the study's, gives the V and J calls here. The sample table holds around 780,000 distinct CDR3 sequences, of which 20% to 30% were seen once. Less than 3.5% of the sample is held by the ten biggest clonotypes.

Overall results and qualifications from the work: Because the CMV infection status of the donors was unknown, age-related changes in expanded clonotypes may potentially have been confounded. A strong correlation was found between observed TCR beta diversity and the percentage of naive T cells measured by flow cytometry. Bulk unsorted PBMC profiling prevented conclusive comparison of naive and antigen-experienced compartments. Compared with the aged group, more naive CD4+ T cells, fewer expanded clones and increased TCR diversity were shown by the long-lived group, suggesting age selection. Observed TCR beta diversity per million T cells fell roughly linearly with age, and a significant reduction was already apparent by age around 40. Estimates of total diversity from one million sequenced T cells were regarded as lower bounds and underestimates.

V sheds 2 bases and J sheds 8 bases, leaving 19 bases between their ends. Based on the germline V gene, the CDR1 and CDR2 sequences are SGHTA and FQGTGA. CDR3 length: 16 amino acids, cysteine to phenylalanine. Here the CDR3 DNA is all that survives: 48 bases in frame from base 1. Separately, the same data were catalogued under a study of T cells of mothers and their children. The other study reports the following: Nine systemically healthy Caucasian individuals served as donors, namely three mothers together with their six children. cDNA synthesis consumed the entire amount of extracted RNA, loaded at approximately 1.6 ug RNA in each 15 ul reaction. In the second PCR, the M1S primer added sample barcodes and 2-4 random nucleotides. More than 9 million TCR beta CDR3 reads were obtained from each mother, and some 3.2 million reads were obtained from each child. TCR recombination output is similarly shaped by thymic selection in related and unrelated pairs, with a minor effect exerted by inherited differences. Normalized repertoire overlap was always found to be slightly, but never significantly, higher in related mother-child pairs than in unrelated mother-child pairs. Persistent microchimeric T cell clones were not detected, at a sensitivity of about 100 clones per million clonotypes. To look for features that set related mother-child pairs apart from unrelated individuals, the researchers ran deep NGS to compare the TCR beta repertoires of mothers and children. On average, the children were about 10 +/- 4 years old, while the mothers were about 38 +/- 4 years old. After adapter ligation was performed with NEBNext reagents, the libraries were sequenced on an Illumina HiSeq 2000 with 100+100 nt paired-end reads. To prevent cross-contamination, the mother and child libraries were prepared a month apart and were sequenced in separate runs. Each donor had between roughly 450,000 and 2,300,000 distinct TCR beta clonotypes identified. Naive TCR beta clonotypes were estimated from low-frequency clonotypes matched to each donor's FACS-determined naive share, without sorting.

Material: blood. This receptor was obtained from a boy under 18 in good health. This sequence uses TRBV7-3 and TRBJ1-5; the D gene cannot be resolved reliably. The CDR3 sequence is CASSLWRVRPREPQHF. The bases read TGTGCCAGCAGCTTATGGCGGGTTCGACCAAGGGAGCCCCAGCATTTT.